The next 18 T cell receptor beta chains were all read from a single sample in a study of spatial heterogeneity in lung cancer. Time point indicated: sample taken at primary tumor resection. Unsorted whole RNA samples from tumor, nontumor lung or frozen PBMC were sequenced. MiXCR, run by TCRdb on the 5' RACE reads, gives a single entry per CDR3 protein. The sample shows some 10,000 distinct CDR3 sequences, over 15% of them seen only once. The sequences come from PBMCs, collected at surgery. These receptors were obtained from a male donor with early-stage non-small cell lung cancer.

CDR3: CASRPLSPVNTGELFF. The DNA for the CDR3 is TGTGCCAGCAGGCCCCTTTCTCCGGTGAACACCGGGGAGCTGTTTTTT. V and J are TRBV3-1 and TRBJ2-2; D remains ambiguous. The CDR3 is 16 amino acids. Trimming stripped 6 bases from V and 1 base from J, with 15 bases between. Germline values: CDR1 LGHDT, CDR2 YNNKEL (reference sequence).

The gene calls are TRBV30 and TRBJ2-1; 9 nucleotides line up with TRBD2. Losses at the gene ends were 1 base for V and 6 bases for J; bases not matched to a gene: 13. The CDR3 loop spans 17 amino acids. Germline lookup yields CDR1 GTSNPN and CDR2 SVGIG (reference sequence). The CDR3 reads CAWSAGRVAGVRNEQFF. The CDR3 DNA reads TGTGCCTGGAGTGCTGGGAGGGTAGCGGGAGTTCGCAATGAGCAGTTCTTC.

In its sample, this clonotype was seen many times. The chain uses TRBV5-6 and TRBJ2-6; D might be TRBD1 or TRBD2, each matching 5 bases. V lost 7 bases and J 0 bases, leaving 11 bases between the germline ends. CDR1 and CDR2 from the germline V gene are SGHDT and YYEEEE. The CDR3 covers 15 residues. The CDR3 region has the DNA TGTGCCAGCCAGGGACGGTTCTCTGGGGCCAACGTCCTGACTTTC. It specifies CASQGRFSGANVLTF.

The chain has TRBV20-1 and TRBJ2-1, with 13 bases identical to TRBD2. The junction had 7 bases not matched to a gene; V was cut back by 5 bases and J by 3 bases. From germline, CDR1 is DFQATT and CDR2 SNEGSKA (reference sequence). The length of the CDR3 is 16 residues. CDR3 loop: CSALGGLAGNYNEQFF. For the CDR3, the DNA is TGCAGTGCTCTGGGGGGACTAGCGGGAAACTACAATGAGCAGTTCTTC.

The J gene is TRBJ2-6, the V gene TRBV10-1, with D possibly being TRBD2 (5 bases). V gave up 5 bases and J gave up 1 base, with 12 bases separating them. In germline, CDR1 is WNHNN, CDR2 SYGVQD (reference sequence). The length of the CDR3 is 16 residues. CDR3 protein: CASSPRTGSGANVLTF. CDR3 sequence (DNA): TGCGCCAGCAGTCCCAGGACGGGGTCTGGGGCCAACGTCCTGACTTTC.

This clonotype has only a few counts. The chain carries TRBV11-2 and TRBJ2-7, with 12 bases lining up with TRBD2. V gave up 10 bases and J gave up 4 bases; unmatched junction bases: 2. Germline-derived CDR1 and CDR2 are SGHAT and FQNNGV. The CDR3 is made up of 12 amino acids. In DNA, the CDR3 is TGTGCCACCGGGACTAGCGGGTACGAGCAGTACTTC. Protein sequence: CATGTSGYEQYF.

The chain recombines TRBV24-1 with TRBJ1-5; 7 positions agree with TRBD1. The V gene's germline CDR1 is KGHDR and CDR2 SFDVKD. CDR3 length: 17 amino acids. The ends lost 0 bases at V and 5 bases at J; junction bases unmatched: 9. This chain's CDR3 is CATSDLPLRDSYQPQHF. In DNA form, the CDR3 reads TGTGCCACCAGTGATTTGCCCTTACGGGACAGTTATCAGCCCCAGCATTTT.

This clonotype was recorded a few times. The rearrangement joins TRBV7-9 to TRBJ1-5; 8 bases are a match to TRBD1. Germline CDR1 SEHNR, CDR2 FQNEAQ (reference sequence). CDR3 length: 15 amino acids. Germline trimming cut 5 bases from V and 1 base from J; bases unmatched to any gene: 4. CDR3 protein: CASSRGQESNQPQHF. The CDR3 coding sequence is TGTGCCAGCAGCCGGGGACAGGAGAGCAATCAGCCCCAGCATTTT.

The genes are TRBV12-3 or TRBV12-4 and TRBJ2-2; 8 positions agree with TRBD1. The trim removed 6 bases at V and 1 base at J, leaving 7 bases unmatched. The CDR3 consists of 16 residues. The CDR3 DNA reads as TGTGCCAGCAGACCCCAGGGGGCTATGAACACCGGGGAGCTGTTTTTT. It codes for CASRPQGAMNTGELFF.

This clonotype was seen ten or more times. This chain connects TRBV9 to TRBJ1-1; no clear D. Germline CDR1 is SGDLS and CDR2 is YYNGEE. The CDR3 length is 15 residues. V lost 2 bases, J lost 0 bases, and 11 bases lay in between. The CDR3 region is CASSVSHTMNTEAFF. The CDR3 nucleotides read TGTGCCAGCAGCGTCAGCCATACTATGAACACTGAAGCTTTCTTT.

This clonotype showed up just a few times. The V call is TRBV11-2, the J call TRBJ2-5; TRBD2 is a possible D gene (6 bases). CDR3 length: 15 residues. V was shortened by 4 bases and J by 5 bases, with 17 bases between the two germline ends. Per germline, CDR1 SGHAT and CDR2 FQNNGV. CDR3 DNA sequence: TGTGCCAGCAGCTCGGGTCACCGGGACTCGGAGACCCAGTACTTC. This gives the protein CASSSGHRDSETQYF.

This clonotype was detected only a few times. J is TRBJ1-3 and V is TRBV6-5, with D possibly matching TRBD1 (5 bases). Germline values: CDR1 MNHEY, CDR2 SVGAGI. The length of the CDR3 is 14 residues. Trimming took 7 bases from V and 0 from J, leaving 10 bases between them. CDR3 residues: CASKRQSSGNTIYF. The CDR3 region has the DNA TGTGCCAGCAAACGACAGAGCTCTGGAAACACCATATATTTT.

The chain carries TRBV14 and TRBJ2-1; perhaps TRBD2 as D (5 bases). V lost 0 bases, J lost 10 bases, and 10 bases lay in between. Germline V gene lookup returns CDR1 SGHDN and CDR2 FVKESK. This CDR3 has 13 amino acids. CDR3 DNA sequence: TGTGCCAGCAGCCAAGAGCTTAGAGGGGAGCAGTTCTTC. The encoded protein is CASSQELRGEQFF. The whole variable domain, remainder taken from reference TRBV14 and TRBJ2-1, is EAGVTQFPSHSVIEKGQTVTLRCDPISGHDNLYWYRRVMGKEIKFLLHFVKESKQDESGMPNNRFLAERTGGTYSTLKVQPAELEDSGVYFCASSQELRGEQFFGPGTRLTVL.

This clonotype was seen repeatedly, ten times or more. The CDR3 DNA follows: TGTGCCAGCAGAATAGGCAGCGGGAGGGCCATACGGCAGTTCTTC. Encoded protein: CASRIGSGRAIRQFF. This chain connects TRBV6-2 or TRBV6-3 to TRBJ2-1; 10 bases are a match to TRBD2. In germline, CDR1 is MNHEY, CDR2 SVGEGT. This CDR3 is 15 amino acids long. Trimming removed 6 bases from V and 12 bases from J; junction bases left unmatched: 14.

Worth noting for this clonotype: With a much larger clone just one base away, this may be a read error. This chain uses TRBV10-2 with TRBJ2-1; 9 bases fit TRBD1. The CDR3 sequence is 15 residues long. CDR1 is WSHSY, CDR2 SAAADI, per germline. The CDR3 sequence: CASGEDRGKYNEQFF. The CDR3, as DNA: TGCGCCAGCGGTGAGGACAGGGGAAAATACAATGAGCAGTTCTTC.

This clonotype was counted ten times or more. The chain is built from TRBV19 and TRBJ2-7; D gene unclear. Between the trimmed V and J ends, which lost 3 bases and 7 bases, there was a span of 16 bases. The germline gives CDR1 LNHDA, CDR2 SQIVND (reference sequence). This CDR3 has 14 amino acids. CDR3: CASSIAGSEGEQYF. The CDR3, as DNA: TGTGCCAGTAGTATCGCCGGATCGGAAGGAGAGCAGTACTTC.

In its sample, this clonotype was seen many times. The V gene is TRBV6-5, the J gene TRBJ1-1; the D is unclear. Germline loops: CDR1 MNHEY, CDR2 SVGAGI. The CDR3 is 13 residues long. Trimming left V 4 bases short and J 0 bases short, with 6 bases between. CDR3 DNA: TGTGCCAGCAGTTGGAGACTGAACACTGAAGCTTTCTTT. This translates into CASSWRLNTEAFF.

This clonotype has a count of ten or more. This chain uses TRBV5-1 with TRBJ2-1; TRBD2 matches 8 bases. V trimming: 0 bases; J trimming: 4 bases; junction bases outside the gene matches: 3. Germline V gene lookup returns CDR1 SGHRS and CDR2 YFSETQ. This CDR3 comprises 15 residues. As DNA, the CDR3 is TGCGCCAGCAGCTTGGGGTCTAGCGGGTACAATGAGCAGTTCTTC. This sequence encodes CASSLGSSGYNEQFF.